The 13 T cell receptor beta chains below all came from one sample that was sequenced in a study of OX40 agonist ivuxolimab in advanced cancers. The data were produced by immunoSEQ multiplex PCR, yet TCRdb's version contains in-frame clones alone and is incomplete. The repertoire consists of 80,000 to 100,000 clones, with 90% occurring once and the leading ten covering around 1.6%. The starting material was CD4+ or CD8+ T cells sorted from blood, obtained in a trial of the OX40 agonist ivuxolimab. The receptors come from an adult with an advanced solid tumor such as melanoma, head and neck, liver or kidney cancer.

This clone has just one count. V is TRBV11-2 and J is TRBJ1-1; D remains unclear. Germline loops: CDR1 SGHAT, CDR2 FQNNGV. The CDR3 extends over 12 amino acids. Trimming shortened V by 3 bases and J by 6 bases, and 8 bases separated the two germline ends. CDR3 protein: CASSFTGAEAFF. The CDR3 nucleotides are TGTGCCAGCAGCTTCACCGGGGCTGAAGCTTTCTTT. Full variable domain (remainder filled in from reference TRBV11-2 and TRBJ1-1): EAGVAQSPRYKIIEKRQSVAFWCNPISGHATLYWYQQILGQGPKLLIQFQNNGVVDDSQLPKDRFSAERLKGVDSTLKIQPAKLEDSAVYLCASSFTGAEAFFGQGTRLTVV.

CDR3 bases: TGTGCCAGCAGCGTACGAGCGGAGTTAAATGAGCAGTTCTTC. This encodes CASSVRAELNEQFF. The V gene is TRBV9, the J gene TRBJ2-1, with D perhaps TRBD2 (5 bases). Trimming left V 1 base short and J 7 bases short, with 12 bases between. The CDR3 length is 14 residues. The germline gives CDR1 SGDLS, CDR2 YYNGEE.

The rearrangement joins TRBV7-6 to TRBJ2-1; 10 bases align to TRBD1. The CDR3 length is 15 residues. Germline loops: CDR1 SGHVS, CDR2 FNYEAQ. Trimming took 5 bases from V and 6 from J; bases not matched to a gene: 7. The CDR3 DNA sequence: TGTGCCAGCAGCCGGCCGAGGACAGGGGGCAATGAGCAGTTCTTC. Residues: CASSRPRTGGNEQFF.

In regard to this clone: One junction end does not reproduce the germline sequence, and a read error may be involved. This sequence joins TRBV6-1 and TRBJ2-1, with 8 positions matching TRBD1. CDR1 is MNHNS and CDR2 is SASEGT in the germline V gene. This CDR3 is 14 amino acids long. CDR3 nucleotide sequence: TGTGCCAGCAGTGGACAGGGGTCCTACAATGAGCGGTTCTTC. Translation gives CASSGQGSYNERFF.

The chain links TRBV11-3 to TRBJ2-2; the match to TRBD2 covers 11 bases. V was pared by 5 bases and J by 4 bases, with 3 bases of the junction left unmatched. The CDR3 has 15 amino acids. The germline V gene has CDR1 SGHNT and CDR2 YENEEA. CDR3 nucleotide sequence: TGTGCCAGCAGCAGAACTAGCGGGGGCACCGGGGAGCTGTTTTTT. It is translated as CASSRTSGGTGELFF.

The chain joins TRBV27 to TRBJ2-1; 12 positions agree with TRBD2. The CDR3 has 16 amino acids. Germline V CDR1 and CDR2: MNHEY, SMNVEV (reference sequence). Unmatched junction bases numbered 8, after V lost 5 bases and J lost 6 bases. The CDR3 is CASSALSSGRGNEQFF. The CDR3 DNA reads TGTGCCAGCAGTGCCCTATCTAGCGGGAGGGGCAATGAGCAGTTCTTC.

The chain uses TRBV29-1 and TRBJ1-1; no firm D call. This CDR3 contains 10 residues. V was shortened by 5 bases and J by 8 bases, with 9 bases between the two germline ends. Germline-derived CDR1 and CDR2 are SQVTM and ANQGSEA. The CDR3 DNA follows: TGCAGCGTTAACATGAGAGAAGCTTTCTTT. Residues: CSVNMREAFF. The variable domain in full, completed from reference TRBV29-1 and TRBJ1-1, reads SAVISQKPSRDICQRGTSLTIQCQVDSQVTMMFWYRQQPGQSLTLIATANQGSEATYESGFVIDKFPISRPNLTFSTLTVSNMSPEDSSIYLCSVNMREAFFGQGTRLTVV.

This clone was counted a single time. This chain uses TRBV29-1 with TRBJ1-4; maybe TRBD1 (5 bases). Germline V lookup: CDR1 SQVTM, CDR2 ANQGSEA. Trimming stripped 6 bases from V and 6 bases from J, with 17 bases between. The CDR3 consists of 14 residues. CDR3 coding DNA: TGCAGCGTGCCGGACCGGGACGGTGATGAAAAACTGTTTTTT. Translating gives CSVPDRDGDEKLFF.

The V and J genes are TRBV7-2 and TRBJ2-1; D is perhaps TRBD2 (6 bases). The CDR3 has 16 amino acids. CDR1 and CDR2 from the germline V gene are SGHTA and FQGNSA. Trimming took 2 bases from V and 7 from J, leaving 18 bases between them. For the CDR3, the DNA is TGTGCCAGCAGCTTACGGTGGGCGGGGTGGATAAATGAGCAGTTCTTC. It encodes CASSLRWAGWINEQFF.

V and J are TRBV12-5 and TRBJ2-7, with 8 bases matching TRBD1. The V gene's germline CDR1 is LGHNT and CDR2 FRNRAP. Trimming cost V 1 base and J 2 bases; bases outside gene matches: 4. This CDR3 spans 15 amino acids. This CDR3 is CASGLAGTGTYEQYF. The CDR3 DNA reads TGTGCTAGTGGTTTGGCAGGGACAGGAACCTACGAGCAGTACTTC.

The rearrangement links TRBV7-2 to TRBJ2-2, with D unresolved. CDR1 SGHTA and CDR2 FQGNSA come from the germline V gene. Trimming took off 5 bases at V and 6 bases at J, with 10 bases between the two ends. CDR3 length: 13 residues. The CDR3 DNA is TGTGCCAGCAGCCGGTCCCCCTCCGGGGAGCTGTTTTTT. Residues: CASSRSPSGELFF.

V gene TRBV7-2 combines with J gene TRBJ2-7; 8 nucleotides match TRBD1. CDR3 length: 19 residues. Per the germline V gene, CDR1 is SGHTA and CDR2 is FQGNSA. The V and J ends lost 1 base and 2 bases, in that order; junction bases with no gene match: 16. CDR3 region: CASSLEAGGATVAAYEQYF. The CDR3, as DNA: TGTGCCAGCAGCTTAGAGGCAGGGGGCGCTACGGTTGCGGCCTACGAGCAGTACTTC.

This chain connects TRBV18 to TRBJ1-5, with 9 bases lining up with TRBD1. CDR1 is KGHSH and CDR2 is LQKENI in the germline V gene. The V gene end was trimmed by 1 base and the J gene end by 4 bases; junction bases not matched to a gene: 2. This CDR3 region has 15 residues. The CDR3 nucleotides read TGTGCCAGCTCACCACAAGGACAGGGGAATCAGCCCCAGCATTTT. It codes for CASSPQGQGNQPQHF. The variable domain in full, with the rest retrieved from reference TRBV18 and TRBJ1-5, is NAGVMQNPRHLVRRRGQEARLRCSPMKGHSHVYWYRQLPEEGLKFMVYLQKENIIDESGMPKERFSAEFPKEGPSILRIQQVVRGDSAAYFCASSPQGQGNQPQHFGDGTRLSIL.